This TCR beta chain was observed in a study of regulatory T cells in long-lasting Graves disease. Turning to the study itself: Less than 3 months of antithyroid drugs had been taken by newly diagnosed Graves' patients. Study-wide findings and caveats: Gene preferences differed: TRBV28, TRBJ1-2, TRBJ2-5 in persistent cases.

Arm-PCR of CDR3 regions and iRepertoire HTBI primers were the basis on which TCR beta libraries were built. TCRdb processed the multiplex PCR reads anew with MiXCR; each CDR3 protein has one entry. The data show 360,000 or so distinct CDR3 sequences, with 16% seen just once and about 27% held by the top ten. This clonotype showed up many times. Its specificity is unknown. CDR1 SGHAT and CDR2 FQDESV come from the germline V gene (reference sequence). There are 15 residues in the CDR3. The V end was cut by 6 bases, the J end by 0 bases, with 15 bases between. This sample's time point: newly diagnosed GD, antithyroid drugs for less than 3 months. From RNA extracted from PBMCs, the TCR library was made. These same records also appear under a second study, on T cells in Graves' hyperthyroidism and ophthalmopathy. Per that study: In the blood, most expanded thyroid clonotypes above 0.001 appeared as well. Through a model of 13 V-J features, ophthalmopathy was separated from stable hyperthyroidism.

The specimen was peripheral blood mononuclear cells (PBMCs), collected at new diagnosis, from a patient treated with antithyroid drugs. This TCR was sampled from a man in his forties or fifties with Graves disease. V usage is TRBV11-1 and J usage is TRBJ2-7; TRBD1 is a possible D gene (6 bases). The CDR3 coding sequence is TGTGCCAGCAGTCGGACAGAGCTCAGCTCCTACGAGCAGTACTTC. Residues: CASSRTELSSYEQYF.